This T cell receptor (beta chain) was documented in a study of OX40 agonist ivuxolimab in advanced cancers. Points from the study as a whole: Expansion of clones was among the lowest in partial responders at 0.1-3.0 mg/kg. What antigens the expanded peripheral T cells recognized was never established.

The assay was immunoSEQ multiplex PCR, and TCRdb's table has in-frame clones only and misses some. The sample comprises 30,000 or so clones, 82% of which are singletons, and roughly a quarter rests with the top ten. Worth noting for this clone: Its antigen remains unknown.

The clonotype comes from an adult with an advanced solid tumor such as melanoma, head and neck, liver or kidney cancer. Sample: CD4+ or CD8+ T cells sorted from blood, taken in a trial of the OX40 agonist ivuxolimab.

CDR3 region: CASSLSAGALWNTEAFF. DNA of the CDR3: TGTGCCAGCAGTTTAAGTGCGGGGGCGCTTTGGAACACTGAAGCTTTCTTT. V is TRBV27 and J is TRBJ1-1; possibly TRBD1 for D (6 bases). CDR3 length: 17 residues. The V end was cut by 2 bases, the J end by 1 base, with 17 bases between. Germline V gene lookup returns CDR1 MNHEY and CDR2 SMNVEV (reference sequence).